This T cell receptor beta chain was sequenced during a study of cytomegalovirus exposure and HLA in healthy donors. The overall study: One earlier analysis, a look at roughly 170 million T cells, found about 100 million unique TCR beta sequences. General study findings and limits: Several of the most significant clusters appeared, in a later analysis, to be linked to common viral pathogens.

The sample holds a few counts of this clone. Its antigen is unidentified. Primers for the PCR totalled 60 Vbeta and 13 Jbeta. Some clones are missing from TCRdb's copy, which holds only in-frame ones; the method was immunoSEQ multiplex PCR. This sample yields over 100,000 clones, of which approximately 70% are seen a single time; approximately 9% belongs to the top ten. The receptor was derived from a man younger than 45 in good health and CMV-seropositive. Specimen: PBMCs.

The CDR3 sequence: CASSEYRGAEAFF. The DNA for the CDR3 is TGTGCCAGCAGTGAATATAGAGGCGCTGAAGCTTTCTTT. The J gene is TRBJ1-1, the V gene TRBV6-1, with D uncertain. From germline, CDR1 is MNHNS and CDR2 SASEGT. The V gene lost 2 bases and the J gene lost 6 bases, with 10 bases spanning the gap. The CDR3 has 13 amino acids.